This T cell receptor beta chain was obtained from a study of shared clonotypes between healthy human individuals. Findings and caveats of the study: Non-shared clonotypes were found to have lower generation probabilities than the clonotypes that were shared by all four of the sorted-subset donors. Among the subsets, naive ones generally showed larger estimated richness than memory ones. Expectations were that clonotype sharing among donors would be affected by sequencing depth.

As concerns this clone: No antigen is known for it.

Using immunoSEQ multiplex PCR, the repertoire was profiled, and TCRdb retains in-frame clones only, with some absent. The data show 2 million to 3 million clones, 90% to 95% seen once. Donors were healthy HIV-negative adults without recent acute infections or vaccinations. CDR3 length: 15 amino acids. Deletions cut 5 bases from V and 0 bases from J, with 12 bases between. Germline CDR1 and CDR2: SEHNR and FQNEAQ (reference sequence). Sequencing was performed on naive CD4+ T cells from PBMCs. The sample's subset: CD45RA+ positively selected. The source is a man between 18 and 29 years old in good health. Some clones in this sample may be carry-over from other donors' samples. The V gene is TRBV7-9, the J gene TRBJ2-3; D assignment may be TRBD1 or TRBD2 (5 bases each). This CDR3 reads CASSKGRLSTDTQYF. CDR3 bases: TGTGCCAGCAGCAAGGGACGCCTTAGCACAGATACGCAGTATTTT.